A single sample is the source of the 24 T cell receptor beta chains below, sequenced in a study of T cells in Graves' hyperthyroidism and ophthalmopathy. TCR beta CDR3 regions were amplified from RNA transcripts. A set of HTBI primers served as the primers for a first-round RT-PCR of the TCR CDR3. TCRdb reprocessed the multiplex PCR reads via MiXCR and lists one record per CDR3 protein. Among about 130,000 distinct CDR3 sequences listed, approximately 20% were seen once. The sequencing input was blood. Receptor source: a woman aged 50 to 60 with Graves' hyperthyroidism that later progressed to Graves' ophthalmopathy.

This clonotype was found many times. V gene TRBV20-1 combines with J gene TRBJ1-5; 8 nucleotides align to TRBD1. The CDR3 has 14 residues. CDR1 is DFQATT and CDR2 is SNEGSKA in the germline V gene (reference sequence). Unmatched junction bases numbered 3, after V lost 4 bases and J lost 1 base. CDR3 amino acids: CSATQGGSNQPQHF. The CDR3 DNA reads TGCAGTGCTACACAGGGGGGCAGCAATCAGCCCCAGCATTTT.

The chain recombines TRBV10-3 with TRBJ1-1; D gene unclear. The germline gives CDR1 ENHRY, CDR2 SYGVKD. The V gene lost 8 bases and the J gene lost 0 bases, with 16 bases spanning the gap. This CDR3 is built from 15 residues. CDR3 sequence: CAIRAVASMNTEAFF. The CDR3 DNA follows: TGTGCCATCCGGGCGGTAGCCTCCATGAACACTGAAGCTTTCTTT.

This clonotype was detected only a few times. The CDR3 loop is CASSPELGETQYF. The CDR3, as DNA: TGTGCCAGCAGCCCGGAGCTGGGAGAGACCCAGTACTTC. This chain connects TRBV4-2 to TRBJ2-5, with unresolved D. In germline, CDR1 is LGHNA, CDR2 YNFKEQ. V was clipped by 4 bases and J by 4 bases, with 10 bases between them. This CDR3 region has 13 residues.

This clonotype has at least ten counts. The chain recombines TRBV20-1 with TRBJ2-7; the D gene is possibly TRBD2 (6 bases). Per germline, CDR1 DFQATT and CDR2 SNEGSKA (reference sequence). Trimming removed 5 bases from V and 4 bases from J, with 21 bases in between. The CDR3 covers 15 residues. CDR3 amino acids: CSAHPMGGFGYEQYF. The CDR3 DNA is TGCAGTGCTCATCCAATGGGGGGTTTTGGTTACGAGCAGTACTTC.

This clonotype showed up just a few times. J is TRBJ2-3 and V is TRBV2; 7 nucleotides agree with TRBD1. Per germline, CDR1 SNHLY and CDR2 FYNNEI. The CDR3 totals 14 residues. The V gene end was trimmed by 6 bases and the J gene end by 2 bases; junction bases not matched to a gene: 5. The CDR3 is CASRGTDYTDTQYF. In DNA form, the CDR3 reads TGTGCCAGCAGGGGGACAGATTACACAGATACGCAGTATTTT. Full variable domain (rest looked up from reference TRBV2 and TRBJ2-3): EPEVTQTPSHQVTQMGQEVILRCVPISNHLYFYWYRQILGQKVEFLVSFYNNEISEKSEIFDDQFSVERPDGSNFTLKIRSTKLEDSAMYFCASRGTDYTDTQYFGPGTRLTVL.

The gene calls are TRBV18 and TRBJ2-3; possible D gene TRBD2, 7 bases. The germline V and J ends were trimmed by 0 bases and 2 bases, with 9 bases remaining between them. The germline V gene has CDR1 KGHSH and CDR2 LQKENI. The CDR3 totals 15 residues. The CDR3 loop is CASSPPGGLTDTQYF. The CDR3 DNA follows: TGTGCCAGCTCACCACCCGGGGGGCTCACAGATACGCAGTATTTT.

Ten or more counts support this clonotype. V gene TRBV20-1 combines with J gene TRBJ1-4; a weak D match, TRBD1 (5 bases). With 3 bases removed from V and 8 bases from J, the gap between germline ends came to 10 bases. This CDR3 spans 12 amino acids. The germline V gene has CDR1 DFQATT and CDR2 SNEGSKA (reference sequence). CDR3 residues: CSARPGDEKLFF. For the CDR3, the DNA is TGCAGTGCTAGGCCGGGGGACGAAAAACTGTTTTTT.

This rearrangement joins TRBV6-1 to TRBJ2-1; 7 positions match TRBD2. Germline trimming cut 5 bases from V and 7 bases from J; bases unmatched to any gene: 11. The CDR3 is 15 amino acids. Per the germline V gene, CDR1 is MNHNS and CDR2 is SASEGT. This CDR3 reads CASSSSGTHGNEQFF. In DNA, the CDR3 is TGTGCCAGCAGTTCCAGCGGGACCCATGGGAATGAGCAGTTCTTC.

In its sample, this clonotype was seen a few times. CDR3 DNA sequence: TGCAGTGCTAGAGATTTGCTAGGGGACTCCTACGAGCAGTACTTC. Its translation: CSARDLLGDSYEQYF. The chain is built from TRBV20-1 and TRBJ2-7; tentative D call: TRBD1 (5 bases). Germline CDR1 DFQATT, CDR2 SNEGSKA (reference sequence). V lost 0 bases to trimming and J lost 0 bases, with 12 bases between them. The length of the CDR3 is 15 residues.

This clonotype occurred many times. The chain combines TRBV5-6 with TRBJ1-2, with D perhaps matching TRBD1 (6 bases). The CDR3 contains 15 residues. Germline V CDR1 and CDR2: SGHDT, YYEEEE. The germline V and J ends were trimmed by 0 bases and 3 bases, with 12 bases remaining between them. The CDR3 is CASSLGIQGDYGYTF. The DNA for the CDR3 is TGTGCCAGCAGCTTGGGTATACAGGGAGACTATGGCTACACCTTC.

The chain joins TRBV12-3 or TRBV12-4 to TRBJ2-1; 10 bases map to TRBD2. The CDR3 extends over 15 amino acids. J was trimmed by 8 bases and V by 7 bases; bases with no gene match: 11. CDR3 loop: CASTHSGRIGYEQFF. CDR3 sequence (DNA): TGTGCCAGCACCCATAGCGGGAGGATCGGGTATGAGCAGTTCTTC.

J is TRBJ2-5 and V is TRBV6-2 or TRBV6-3; D might be TRBD2 (5 bases). V was trimmed by 2 bases and J by 0 bases, leaving 16 bases between them. This CDR3 is 17 amino acids long. Germline V CDR1 and CDR2: MNHEY, SVGEGT. The CDR3 is CASSYGGGLWNQETQYF. The CDR3 bases are TGTGCCAGCAGTTACGGCGGCGGGTTGTGGAACCAAGAGACCCAGTACTTC.

This clonotype was detected a few times. This chain uses TRBV20-1 with TRBJ1-4, with D possibly matching TRBD1 (5 bases). The CDR3 is 15 residues long. The V end was cut by 4 bases, the J end by 7 bases, with 19 bases between. Germline CDR1 DFQATT, CDR2 SNEGSKA (reference sequence). CDR3 sequence (DNA): TGCAGTGCTAAAAAAAGGGGACGGCGACTTGAAAAACTGTTTTTT. It translates to CSAKKRGRRLEKLFF.

This clonotype came up many times. CDR3 amino acids: CASSQERGAGEQYF. CDR3 DNA sequence: TGTGCCAGCAGCCAAGAGAGAGGGGCTGGTGAGCAGTACTTC. The chain has TRBV4-2 and TRBJ2-7, with D possibly called TRBD1 or TRBD2 (5 bases each). The CDR3 extends over 14 amino acids. With 0 bases removed from V and 7 bases from J, the gap between germline ends came to 13 bases. Germline CDR1 LGHNA, CDR2 YNFKEQ.

CDR3 sequence reads: CASRGLGAYEQYF. For the CDR3, the DNA is TGTGCCAGCAGGGGGTTGGGGGCCTACGAGCAGTACTTC. The V and J genes are TRBV6-2 or TRBV6-3 and TRBJ2-7; D could derive from TRBD1 or TRBD2 (5 bases each). The CDR3 is 13 residues long. Germline CDR1 is MNHEY and CDR2 is SVGEGT. Trimming stripped 6 bases from V and 2 bases from J, with 11 bases between.

The chain recombines TRBV5-4 with TRBJ2-1; a possible D gene is TRBD2 (6 bases). V was shortened by 0 bases and J by 3 bases, with 10 bases between the two germline ends. The CDR3 runs to 15 residues. Germline CDR1 is SGHNT and CDR2 is YYREEE (reference sequence). Here the CDR3 DNA reads TGTGCCAGCAGCTTGGTGGGAGGAGGCTACAATGAGCAGTTCTTC. Its protein product is CASSLVGGGYNEQFF.

This clonotype has only a few counts. The chain is built from TRBV4-2 and TRBJ1-4, with D possibly being TRBD1 (5 bases). Germline CDR1 reads LGHNA; CDR2 reads YNFKEQ. V was cut by 4 bases and J by 7 bases, with 13 bases left in between. The length of the CDR3 is 14 residues. The CDR3 coding sequence is TGTGCCAGCAGCCTCCAGGGAGGTACTGAAAAACTGTTTTTT. This gives the protein CASSLQGGTEKLFF.

This clonotype appeared many times. This chain connects TRBV9 to TRBJ2-7; D might be TRBD2 (6 bases). Trimming shortened V by 0 bases and J by 6 bases, and 13 bases separated the two germline ends. There are 14 residues in the CDR3. Per germline, CDR1 SGDLS and CDR2 YYNGEE. CDR3 coding DNA: TGTGCCAGCAGCGTAGCCGGGAGTTATTCCGAGCAGTACTTC. It is translated as CASSVAGSYSEQYF.

The chain uses TRBV7-3 and TRBJ2-3; 11 bases match TRBD2. The germline V gene has CDR1 SGHTA and CDR2 FQGTGA. The trim removed 5 bases at V and 2 bases at J, leaving 9 bases unmatched. The CDR3 length is 17 residues. The CDR3 region is CASSRQAGLAATDTQYF. The CDR3 DNA reads as TGTGCCAGCAGCCGACAGGCGGGACTAGCGGCCACAGATACGCAGTATTTT.

This clonotype was detected a few times. The CDR3 DNA is TGTGCCAGCAGTTCCCCCACGGGACAGAAAAATTCACCCCTCCACTTT. Its translation is CASSSPTGQKNSPLHF. The V gene is TRBV6-1, the J gene TRBJ1-6; 7 bases match TRBD1. The CDR3 extends over 16 amino acids. The germline V gene has CDR1 MNHNS and CDR2 SASEGT. The V segment lost 5 bases and the J segment 7 bases; nucleotides outside the gene matches: 11.

This clonotype has ten or more counts. The chain recombines TRBV30 with TRBJ2-7; D is unresolved. Germline CDR1 is GTSNPN and CDR2 is SVGIG (reference sequence). The V end was cut by 4 bases, the J end by 4 bases, with 8 bases between. CDR3 length: 11 amino acids. The CDR3 DNA reads as TGTGCCTGGATTGCCGGATACGAGCAGTACTTC. It specifies CAWIAGYEQYF.

This clonotype was detected ten times or more. The chain joins TRBV27 to TRBJ1-2, with 8 nucleotides matching TRBD1. V dropped 1 base and J dropped 7; count of bases not matched to a gene: 8. The CDR3 extends over 15 amino acids. Germline CDR1 is MNHEY and CDR2 is SMNVEV (reference sequence). The chain's CDR3 is CASSLFPGGSSGYTF. CDR3 nucleotide sequence: TGTGCCAGCAGTTTATTCCCAGGGGGCTCCAGTGGCTACACCTTC.

This clonotype was counted ten times or more. The chain recombines TRBV10-3 with TRBJ2-3; D may be TRBD2 (6 bases). Germline V CDR1 and CDR2: ENHRY, SYGVKD. The CDR3 extends over 14 amino acids. V was clipped by 6 bases and J by 2 bases, with 12 bases between them. The CDR3 sequence: CAISPGTSTDTQYF. The CDR3 DNA follows: TGTGCCATCAGCCCTGGGACTTCCACAGATACGCAGTATTTT.

This clonotype came up many times. The rearrangement links TRBV24-1 to TRBJ2-1, with 11 positions matching TRBD1. V shed 5 bases and J 8 bases; nucleotides not matched to a gene: 4. Germline-derived CDR1 and CDR2 are KGHDR and SFDVKD. The CDR3 spans 14 residues. CDR3 nucleotides: TGTGCCACCAGTGGGGGACAGGGGGATCATGAGCAGTTCTTC. It encodes CATSGGQGDHEQFF.